This T cell receptor (beta chain) was profiled in a study of technical replicates of blood from several donors. The germline CDR1 and CDR2 sequences are MNHNS and SASEGT. There are 14 residues in the CDR3. After removal of 6 bases from V and 4 bases from J, the junction contained 9 bases not matched to a gene. Method: immunoSEQ multiplex PCR; TCRdb's copy keeps in-frame clones and lacks some. The sample records about 89,000 clones, just under 95% being singletons. The sequence derives from a human donor in good health. The J gene is TRBJ2-7, the V gene TRBV6-1, with 7 positions matching TRBD1. The specimen was T cells isolated from PBMCs. CDR3 region: CASSPTGPIYEQYF. DNA for the CDR3: TGTGCCAGCAGCCCGACAGGGCCTATATACGAGCAGTACTTC.